Listed below are T cell receptor beta chains from one sample, sequenced in a study of CD8 T cells in Susac syndrome. MiXCR, run by TCRdb on the immunoSEQ multiplex PCR reads, gives a single entry per CDR3 protein. This table holds about 66,000 distinct CDR3 sequences, over 85% found once. Source material: CD8+ T cells from PBMCs. The receptors stem from a human donor with multiple sclerosis. Both conserved end residues are part of each CDR3. D genes are given only for firm matches. The listing skips clone size in some rows; elsewhere it reads once, few, many or a size class.

v_call	d_call	j_call	clone_size	cdr3_aa	cdr3_nt
TRBV6-2/TRBV6-3	NA	TRBJ1-1	NA	CASSYNRVNTEAFF	TGTGCCAGCAGTTATAATAGGGTGAACACTGAAGCTTTCTTT
TRBV29-1	NA	TRBJ1-1	NA	CSVAAQNTEAFF	TGCAGCGTTGCCGCACAGAACACTGAAGCTTTCTTT
TRBV4-1	TRBD2	TRBJ2-5	NA	CASSRLGLAGETQYF	TGCGCCAGCAGCCGATTAGGACTAGCGGGAGAGACCCAGTACTTC
TRBV6-4	NA	TRBJ2-1	NA	CASSEQDSYNEQFF	TGTGCCAGCAGTGAACAGGACTCCTACAATGAGCAGTTCTTC
TRBV27	NA	TRBJ2-3	NA	CASSLNGDTQYF	TGTGCCAGCAGTTTAAATGGGGATACGCAGTATTTT
TRBV20-1	TRBD2	TRBJ2-1	NA	CSAPSGLADSDEQFF	TGCAGTGCCCCGTCCGGACTAGCAGATTCTGATGAGCAGTTCTTC
TRBV13	NA	TRBJ2-7	NA	CASSLGRGIEQYF	TGTGCCAGCAGCTTAGGAAGGGGAATCGAGCAGTACTTC
TRBV20-1	NA	TRBJ2-1	NA	CSARPYRLSYNEQFF	TGCAGTGCTAGGCCTTATAGGTTATCTTACAATGAGCAGTTCTTC
TRBV29-1	NA	TRBJ1-2	NA	CSVAGTLGGYGYTF	TGCAGCGTTGCCGGGACACTCGGTGGCTATGGCTACACCTTC
TRBV4-1	NA	TRBJ2-1	NA	CASSQDRLDDEQFF	TGCGCCAGCAGCCAAGATCGACTAGATGATGAGCAGTTCTTC
TRBV28	NA	TRBJ1-1	NA	CATRLPEAFF	TGTGCCACCCGACTCCCTGAAGCTTTCTTT
TRBV12-3/TRBV12-4	TRBD2	TRBJ2-1	NA	CASSLRLAGGPYEQFF	TGTGCCAGCAGTCTCAGACTAGCGGGAGGGCCCTATGAGCAGTTCTTC
TRBV5-1	NA	TRBJ2-1	NA	CASSLASGTIF	TGCGCCAGCAGCTTGGCTTCCGGGACGATCTTC
TRBV6-5	NA	TRBJ2-3	NA	CASSYTGRADTQYF	TGTGCCAGCAGTTACACGGGACGAGCAGATACGCAGTATTTT
TRBV29-1	NA	TRBJ1-1	once	CSVERSEAFF	TGCAGCGTTGAACGCTCTGAAGCTTTCTTT
TRBV5-1	NA	TRBJ2-1	once	CASSLDGLLGLYNEQFF	TGCGCCAGCAGCTTGGATGGACTTCTAGGCCTCTACAATGAGCAGTTCTTC
TRBV30	NA	TRBJ2-5	NA	CAWSVGGGETQYF	TGTGCCTGGAGTGTCGGTGGGGGGGAGACCCAGTACTTC
TRBV27	NA	TRBJ1-1	NA	CASSISGWAEAFF	TGTGCCAGCAGTATCTCAGGGTGGGCTGAAGCTTTCTTT
TRBV5-1	NA	TRBJ1-1	NA	CASSYNRVEVNTEAFF	TGCGCCAGCAGCTACAACAGGGTAGAAGTGAACACTGAAGCTTTCTTT
TRBV6-5	TRBD2	TRBJ2-1	NA	CASRVTNVGVGLAVDNEQFF	TGTGCCAGTAGAGTTACTAATGTCGGAGTGGGGCTAGCGGTAGACAATGAGCAGTTCTTC
TRBV20-1	TRBD2	TRBJ2-7	NA	CSARGLAGYEQYF	TGCAGTGCTAGAGGACTAGCGGGGTACGAGCAGTACTTC
TRBV7-9	TRBD2	TRBJ2-3	NA	CASSLGSGGSTDTQYF	TGTGCCAGCAGCTTAGGTAGCGGGGGGAGCACAGATACGCAGTATTTT
TRBV2	NA	TRBJ1-1	NA	CASSGLNTEAFF	TGTGCCAGCAGTGGGTTGAACACTGAAGCTTTCTTT
TRBV5-4	NA	TRBJ1-5	NA	CASSQTRGKPQHF	TGCGCCAGCAGCCAAACTCGTGGAAAGCCCCAGCATTTT
TRBV9	TRBD2	TRBJ2-3	NA	CASSGSRESPRGVDTQYF	TGTGCCAGCAGCGGGTCGCGGGAGAGCCCCCGCGGGGTAGATACGCAGTATTTT